The 8 T cell receptor beta chains given below trace back to one sample, sequenced in a study of blood T cell repertoires in COVID-19. Only in-frame clones appear in the TCRdb table, and some are missing; sequencing was by immunoSEQ multiplex PCR. The sample comprises over 200,000 clones, approximately 80% of which are singletons, and under 2% rests with the top ten. Sequenced sample: PBMCs or T cells enriched from blood (not recorded which). The receptors here all came from a man in his 60s who had recovered from COVID-19.

The genes are TRBV20-1 and TRBJ1-3, with D maybe TRBD1 (5 bases). Germline V gives CDR1 DFQATT, CDR2 SNEGSKA (reference sequence). The CDR3 consists of 15 residues. Trimming cost V 3 bases and J 4 bases, with 16 bases left between them. CDR3 DNA: TGCAGTGCTAGTGAATGGAGGGGAGTGGGAAACACCATATATTTT. Translation: CSASEWRGVGNTIYF.

V usage is TRBV6-1 and J usage is TRBJ1-5; maybe TRBD1 (6 bases). Trimming removed 1 base at V and 4 bases at J, with 8 bases between. In germline, CDR1 is MNHNS, CDR2 SASEGT. The CDR3 contains 14 residues. The DNA of the CDR3 is TGTGCCAGCAGTGAAGGGACAGAAAATCAGCCCCAGCATTTT. This sequence encodes CASSEGTENQPQHF.

The chain is built from TRBV29-1 and TRBJ1-4; tentatively, D is TRBD1 (6 bases). The CDR3 has 13 amino acids. Germline-derived CDR1 and CDR2 are SQVTM and ANQGSEA. The ends were cut back, 7 bases at V and 7 bases at J, with 16 bases in the middle. The chain's CDR3 is CSGRTADGEKLFF. The CDR3 DNA reads TGCAGCGGACGGACAGCGGACGGTGAAAAACTGTTTTTT.

The chain has TRBV3-1 (or the pseudogene TRBV3-2) and TRBJ1-2; 8 nucleotides align to TRBD1. CDR1 and CDR2 (germline): LGHDT, YNNKEL (reference sequence). The CDR3 is 17 residues long. Trimming removed 4 bases from V and 2 bases from J; junction bases left unmatched: 12. The CDR3 DNA follows: TGTGCCAGCAGCCCCCCGGGACAGGTGGAAAAGAACTATGGCTACACCTTC. Translating it yields CASSPPGQVEKNYGYTF.

This chain connects TRBV10-3 to TRBJ2-2; D is unclear. Germline CDR1 reads ENHRY; CDR2 reads SYGVKD. This CDR3 has 13 residues. V lost 2 bases to trimming and J lost 3 bases, with 4 bases between them. The chain's CDR3 is CAISERDTGELFF. The CDR3, as DNA: TGTGCCATCAGTGAGCGAGACACCGGGGAGCTGTTTTTT.

This rearrangement joins TRBV7-2 to TRBJ2-3, with 9 bases matching TRBD2. The CDR3 is 17 residues long. Germline CDR1 is SGHTA and CDR2 is FQGNSA. J lost 2 bases, V lost 0 bases, and 6 bases had no gene match. This chain's CDR3 is CASSLAWASGDTDTQYF. CDR3 sequence (DNA): TGTGCCAGCAGCTTAGCATGGGCTAGCGGGGACACAGATACGCAGTATTTT.

J is TRBJ2-5 and V is TRBV23-1; unclear D gene. TRBV23-1 belongs to the ORF category, with a function that is uncertain. Trimming shortened V by 4 bases and J by 3 bases, and 12 bases separated the two germline ends. The CDR3 is 14 amino acids. This CDR3 is CASSPPGTEETQYF. CDR3 bases: TGCGCCAGCAGTCCACCCGGCACAGAAGAGACCCAGTACTTC.

The chain is built from TRBV6-2 or TRBV6-3 and TRBJ2-2; 8 bases map to TRBD1. Germline CDR1 MNHEY, CDR2 SVGEGT. The ends lost 0 bases at V and 6 bases at J; junction bases unmatched: 6. The CDR3 is made up of 16 amino acids. CDR3 region: CASSYSGQGASGELFF. CDR3 in DNA: TGTGCCAGCAGTTACTCCGGGCAGGGGGCATCCGGGGAGCTGTTTTTT.